A selection of T cell receptor beta chains follows, all from one sample in a study of T-cell reconstitution after alpha-beta-depleted transplantation in children. MiXCR, applied by TCRdb to the PCR reads, yields one record per CDR3 protein. Of around 100,000 distinct CDR3 sequences listed, 9% to 12% were seen once; the top ten hold less than 40%. The starting material was PBMCs, obtained before TCRalphabeta/CD19-depleted stem cell transplant. The receptors shown here come from a boy between 2 and 10 years old with acute lymphoblastic leukemia, due to receive a stem cell transplant. Both conserved end residues are part of each CDR3. A D gene is named only where the DNA matches it firmly. Clone size is given for some rows only: seen once, a few or many times, or a class if the clone is expanded.

clone_size | j_call | v_call | d_call | cdr3_nt | cdr3_aa
many | TRBJ2-1 | TRBV10-1 | TRBD2 | TGCGCCAGCAGTGAGTCGTTTTTGGCGGGAGTGGGAAGTAGGAATGAGCAGTTCTTC | CASSESFLAGVGSRNEQFF
- | TRBJ2-3 | TRBV7-9 | TRBD2 | TGTGCCAGCAGCCTTCGAGCGGGAGATGGCGCAGATACGCAGTATTTT | CASSLRAGDGADTQYF
- | TRBJ1-4 | TRBV15 | - | TGTGCCACCAGCAGAACTCGACAGTCCAATGAAAAACTGTTTTTT | CATSRTRQSNEKLFF
- | TRBJ1-3 | TRBV7-2 | TRBD1 | TGTGCCAGCAGCTTGGGACAGGGCTCTGGAAACACCATATATTTT | CASSLGQGSGNTIYF
- | TRBJ1-1 | TRBV5-1 | - | TGCGCCAGCAGAAGCGCCCGTGAAGCTTTCTTT | CASRSAREAFF
- | TRBJ2-7 | TRBV20-1 | - | TGCAGTGCCACCCGAACTAGCCAGGAGCAGTACTTC | CSATRTSQEQYF
few | TRBJ2-1 | TRBV5-1 | TRBD2 | TGCGCCAGCAACCCCTTAGCGGGAGGCTCCTACAATGAGCATTTCTTC | CASNPLAGGSYNEHFF
few | TRBJ2-7 | TRBV20-1 | - | TGCAGTGCCGCAGAGTGGCACGAGCAGTACTTC | CSAAEWHEQYF
few | TRBJ1-2 | TRBV5-1 | - | TGCGCCAGCAGCTCGGTCGCAGCAGGGAGCGGCTACACCTTC | CASSSVAAGSGYTF
few | TRBJ2-5 | TRBV29-1 | - | TGCAGCGTTGAATGGCTCTTGGAGACCCAGTACTTC | CSVEWLLETQYF
many | TRBJ2-1 | TRBV12-3/TRBV12-4 | - | TGTGCCAGCAGTGGGCTAGAGTACAATGAGCAGTTCTTC | CASSGLEYNEQFF
few | TRBJ2-3 | TRBV7-8 | - | TGTGCCAGCAGCTCTCATCCAGAGGATACGCAGTATTTT | CASSSHPEDTQYF
many | TRBJ1-5 | TRBV20-1 | - | TGCAGTGCTATCCTTAGTGGTAATCAGCCCCAGCATTTT | CSAILSGNQPQHF
many | TRBJ2-7 | TRBV5-1 | - | TGCGCCAGCAGCTTCCTAGCGAACTCCTACGAGCAGTACTTC | CASSFLANSYEQYF
few | TRBJ1-4 | TRBV6-1 | - | TGTGCCAGCAGCCGCGTGCCAGATGAAAAACTGTTTTTT | CASSRVPDEKLFF
many | TRBJ2-1 | TRBV20-1 | - | TGCAGTGCTAGAGGGGGGGCCCGGTCGGTCGATGAGCAGTTCTTC | CSARGGARSVDEQFF
- | TRBJ1-5 | TRBV2 | - | TGTGCCAGAAAAACAGTGCGCAATCAGCCCCAGCATTTT | CARKTVRNQPQHF
- | TRBJ2-7 | TRBV7-9 | TRBD1 | TGTGCCAGCAGCGCTGACAGGGACAGGGTCAAGACCGAGCAGTACTTC | CASSADRDRVKTEQYF
few | TRBJ1-1 | TRBV5-6 | - | TGTGCCAGCAGCTTTGCAGGGAACACTGAAGCTTTCTTT | CASSFAGNTEAFF
few | TRBJ1-2 | TRBV2 | TRBD1 | TGTGCCAGCAGGGGCATTGGCAGGGGGGACACTAACTATGGCTACACCTTC | CASRGIGRGDTNYGYTF
- | TRBJ2-3 | TRBV28 | - | TGTGCCAGCAGCTTACGTGACCCCCGCACAGATACGCAGTATTTT | CASSLRDPRTDTQYF
many | TRBJ2-7 | TRBV7-9 | - | TGTGCCAGCAGCTTAGGATGGGGGAACGCCTACGAGCAGTACTTC | CASSLGWGNAYEQYF
few | TRBJ1-5 | TRBV10-2 | TRBD1 | TGCGCCAGCAGTGAGACAGGGGGAGGGAATCAGCCCCAGCATTTT | CASSETGGGNQPQHF
- | TRBJ1-5 | TRBV12-3/TRBV12-4 | - | TGTGCCAGCAGTTTGTCTCTGGGTGGGTTGATCAATCAGCCCCAGCATTTT | CASSLSLGGLINQPQHF
- | TRBJ2-1 | TRBV28 | - | TGTGCCAGCAGTTTATCGCAGGGCTACAATGAGCAGTTCTTC | CASSLSQGYNEQFF
few | TRBJ2-6 | TRBV27 | - | TGTGCCAGCAGTTTTCTGTCTGGGGCCAACGTCCTGACTTTC | CASSFLSGANVLTF
many | TRBJ2-2 | TRBV5-1 | - | TGCGCCAGCAGCTCATCCTTGGCGGGACTCCACACCGGGGAGCTGTTTTTT | CASSSSLAGLHTGELFF
- | TRBJ2-1 | TRBV30 | TRBD1 | TGTGCCTGGCACCGCGAGGGGGCTGGTGAGCAGTTCTTC | CAWHREGAGEQFF
- | TRBJ1-1 | TRBV3-1 | - | TGTGCCAGCAGCCCAACAGGGAGCACTGAAGCTTTCTTT | CASSPTGSTEAFF
many | TRBJ1-2 | TRBV6-5 | - | TGTGCCAGCCCGGGACGGAGTTTCTATGGCTACACCTTC | CASPGRSFYGYTF
- | TRBJ1-1 | TRBV11-2 | - | TGTGCCAGCAGCTTAGCAGGGTTGGGCACTGAAGCTTTCTTT | CASSLAGLGTEAFF
- | TRBJ1-2 | TRBV5-1 | - | TGCGCCAGCAGCCAGGTTCCAGGGTATGGCTACACCTTC | CASSQVPGYGYTF
many | TRBJ1-2 | TRBV3-1 | - | TGTGCCAGCAGCCAAAAAGCCACTAACTATGGCTACACCTTC | CASSQKATNYGYTF
few | TRBJ2-7 | TRBV11-1 | TRBD2 | TGTGCCAGCAGCTCGCACCGGACTAGCGGGATCTTCACCTACGAGCAGTACTTC | CASSSHRTSGIFTYEQYF
many | TRBJ2-7 | TRBV27 | - | TGTGCCAGCAGTTTCGGCGAATCCTACGAGCAGTACTTC | CASSFGESYEQYF
- | TRBJ2-7 | TRBV9 | - | TGTGCCAGCAGCTCTCACGAGTCCTACGAGCAGTACTTC | CASSSHESYEQYF
- | TRBJ2-1 | TRBV6-6 | - | TGTGCCAGCAGTTCAGTGGTTGCCAATGAGCAGTTCTTC | CASSSVVANEQFF
few | TRBJ2-2 | TRBV6-1 | - | TGTGCCAGCAGTGAAACTAGCTACGGGGAGCTGTTTTTT | CASSETSYGELFF
- | TRBJ2-7 | TRBV4-2 | - | TGTGCCAGCAGCCAAGATGGACATTTCATCTCCTACGAGCAGTACTTC | CASSQDGHFISYEQYF
few | TRBJ1-5 | TRBV9 | - | TGTGCCAGCAGCGTGGACCCGGGACACGGTGGACCCCAGCATTTT | CASSVDPGHGGPQHF
many | TRBJ2-1 | TRBV5-1 | TRBD2 | TGCGCCAGCAGCTCTGTGGCAAGCGGGAGCTACAATGAGCAGTTCTTC | CASSSVASGSYNEQFF
many | TRBJ1-1 | TRBV12-3/TRBV12-4 | - | TGTGCCAGCAGTGATTACAGGGTTTCAAGGAGCGCTTTCTTT | CASSDYRVSRSAFF
few | TRBJ1-4 | TRBV7-9 | - | TGTGCCAGCAGCTCTAGGGGGAGGAAAAAACTGTTTTTT | CASSSRGRKKLFF
many | TRBJ2-2 | TRBV11-2 | TRBD2 | TGTGCCAGCAGACCGACTAGCGGGATGTACACCGGGGAGCTGTTTTTT | CASRPTSGMYTGELFF
- | TRBJ2-7 | TRBV2 | - | TGTGCCAGCAGTGACGTGGGGAAGGGACACTTC | CASSDVGKGHF
many | TRBJ1-5 | TRBV27 | TRBD1 | TGTGCCAGCAGTTCCGACAGGGATCAGCCCCAGCATTTT | CASSSDRDQPQHF
few | TRBJ2-1 | TRBV20-1 | TRBD2 | TGCAGTGCTAGATACCCGTATCGGGCTAGCGGCTCCTACAATGAGCAGTTCTTC | CSARYPYRASGSYNEQFF
- | TRBJ2-5 | TRBV18 | TRBD1 | TGTGCCAGCTCACCCGGGACAGGAGAGACCCAGTACTTC | CASSPGTGETQYF
many | TRBJ2-7 | TRBV5-1 | - | TGCGCCAGCAGCTTGGAAGGCAGGGTCTACGAGCAGTACTTC | CASSLEGRVYEQYF
few | TRBJ2-3 | TRBV20-1 | TRBD2 | TGCAGTGCCCTACTAGCGTTCAGCACAGATACGCAGTATTTT | CSALLAFSTDTQYF
few | TRBJ1-5 | TRBV2 | - | TGTGCCAGCAGTGCGTTCGGTGTTAATCAGCCCCAGCATTTT | CASSAFGVNQPQHF
- | TRBJ2-7 | TRBV5-6 | - | TGTGCCAGCAGCTTGCACGAGTGGTGGGGGCTCGAGCAGTACTTC | CASSLHEWWGLEQYF
few | TRBJ2-7 | TRBV2 | - | TGTGCCAGCAGTGTGGCGAGCGAGCAGTACTTC | CASSVASEQYF
- | TRBJ2-2 | TRBV11-2 | - | TGTGCCAGCAGCTTTTGGGGTTCGACCGGGGAGCTGTTTTTT | CASSFWGSTGELFF
- | TRBJ2-4 | TRBV20-1 | - | TGCAGTGCTAGAGTCTCCGCTACCCCAAGCAACATTCAGTACTTC | CSARVSATPSNIQYF
many | TRBJ2-7 | TRBV6-5 | - | TGTGCCAGCAGTGGAACAGGGCTTCTCAAGTACTTC | CASSGTGLLKYF
- | TRBJ1-5 | TRBV6-1 | - | TGTGCCAGCAGTGGACAGTATAGCAATCAGCCCCAGCATTTT | CASSGQYSNQPQHF